This TCR beta chain appears in the sequencing data of a study of T cells in Graves' hyperthyroidism and ophthalmopathy. Study summary: Peripheral blood was acquired at first diagnosis, ahead of any therapy whatsoever.

Findings and limits, study-wide: Most clonotypes expanded in the thyroid (above 0.001) were also present in blood.

Out of approximately 10 ml of fresh peripheral blood came the PBMCs. In regard to this clonotype: Antigen unknown.

Amplification yielded TCR beta CDR3 regions, with RNA transcripts as the source. The HTBI primer set was used in a first-round RT-PCR of the TCR CDR3. One entry per CDR3 protein results from TCRdb running MiXCR on the multiplex PCR reads. Found here are 650,000 to 700,000 distinct CDR3 sequences, 15% to 20% of them singletons; the top ten hold roughly a sixth. In germline, CDR1 is KGHSH, CDR2 LQKENI. The ends were cut back, 3 bases at V and 6 bases at J, with 18 bases in the middle. The CDR3 covers 16 residues. The source of this sequence is a man aged 45-65 years with Graves' hyperthyroidism. The chain couples TRBV18 to TRBJ1-5; D is possibly TRBD1 (6 bases). The specimen was blood. The CDR3 DNA sequence: TGTGCCAGCTCACCCAGACAACGACAGGACGGTCAGCCCCAGCATTTT. Amino acid sequence: CASSPRQRQDGQPQHF.